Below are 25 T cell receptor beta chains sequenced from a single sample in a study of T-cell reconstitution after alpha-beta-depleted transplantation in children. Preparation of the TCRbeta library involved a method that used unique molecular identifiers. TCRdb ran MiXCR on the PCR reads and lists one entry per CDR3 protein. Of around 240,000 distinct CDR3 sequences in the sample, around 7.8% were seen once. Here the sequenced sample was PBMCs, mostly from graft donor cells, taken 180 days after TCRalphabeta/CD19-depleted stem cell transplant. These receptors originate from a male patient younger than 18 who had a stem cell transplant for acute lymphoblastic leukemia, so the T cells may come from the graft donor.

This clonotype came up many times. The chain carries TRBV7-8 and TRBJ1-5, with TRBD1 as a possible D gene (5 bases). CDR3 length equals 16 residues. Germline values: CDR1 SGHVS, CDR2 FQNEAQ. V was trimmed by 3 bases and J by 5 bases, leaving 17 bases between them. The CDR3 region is CASSFNRGILDQPQHF. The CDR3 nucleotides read TGTGCCAGCAGCTTCAACCGGGGGATTTTAGATCAGCCCCAGCATTTT. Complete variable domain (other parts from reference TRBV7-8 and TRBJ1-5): GAGVSQSPRYKVAKRGQDVALRCDPISGHVSLFWYQQALGQGPEFLTYFQNEAQLDKSGLPSDRFFAERPEGSVSTLKIQRTQQEDSAVYLCASSFNRGILDQPQHFGDGTRLSIL.

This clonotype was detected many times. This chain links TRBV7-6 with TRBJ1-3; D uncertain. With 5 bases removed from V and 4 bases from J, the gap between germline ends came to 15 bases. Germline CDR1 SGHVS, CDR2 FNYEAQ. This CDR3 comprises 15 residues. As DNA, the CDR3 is TGTGCCAGCAGCCTTGACCGTTCTTCAGGAAACACCATATATTTT. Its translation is CASSLDRSSGNTIYF. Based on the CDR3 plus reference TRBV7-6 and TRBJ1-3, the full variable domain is GAGVSQSPRYKVTKRGQDVALRCDPISGHVSLYWYRQALGQGPEFLTYFNYEAQQDKSGLPNDRFSAERPEGSISTLTIQRTEQRDSAMYRCASSLDRSSGNTIYFGEGSWLTVV.

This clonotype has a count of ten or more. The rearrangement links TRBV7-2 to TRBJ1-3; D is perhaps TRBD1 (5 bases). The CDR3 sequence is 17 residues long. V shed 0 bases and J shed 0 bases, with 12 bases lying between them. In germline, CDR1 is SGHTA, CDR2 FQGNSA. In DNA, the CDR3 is TGTGCCAGCAGCTTAGCGGGTCAGGGCGTCTCTGGAAACACCATATATTTT. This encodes CASSLAGQGVSGNTIYF.

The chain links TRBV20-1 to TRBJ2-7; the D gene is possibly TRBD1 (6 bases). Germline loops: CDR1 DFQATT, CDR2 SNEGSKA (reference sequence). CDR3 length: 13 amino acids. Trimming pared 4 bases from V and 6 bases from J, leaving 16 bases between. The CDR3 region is CSATPTGIGEQYF. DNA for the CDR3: TGCAGTGCTACCCCAACAGGGATTGGCGAGCAGTACTTC.

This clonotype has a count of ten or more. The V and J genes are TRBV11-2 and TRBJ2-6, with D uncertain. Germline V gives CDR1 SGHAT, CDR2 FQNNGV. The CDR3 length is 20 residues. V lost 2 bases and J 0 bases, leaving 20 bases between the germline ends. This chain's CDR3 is CASSLYPEPSFISGANVLTF. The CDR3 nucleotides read TGTGCCAGCAGCTTATATCCGGAGCCCTCGTTTATCTCTGGGGCCAACGTCCTGACTTTC. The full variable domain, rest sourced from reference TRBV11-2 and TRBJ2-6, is EAGVAQSPRYKIIEKRQSVAFWCNPISGHATLYWYQQILGQGPKLLIQFQNNGVVDDSQLPKDRFSAERLKGVDSTLKIQPAKLEDSAVYLCASSLYPEPSFISGANVLTFGAGSRLTVL.

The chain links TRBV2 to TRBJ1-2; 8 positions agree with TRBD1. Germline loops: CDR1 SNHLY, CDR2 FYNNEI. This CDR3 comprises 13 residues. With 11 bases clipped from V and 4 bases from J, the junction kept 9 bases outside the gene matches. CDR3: CAGRTGRSYGYTF. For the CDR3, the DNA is TGTGCCGGGAGGACAGGGCGATCCTATGGCTACACCTTC.

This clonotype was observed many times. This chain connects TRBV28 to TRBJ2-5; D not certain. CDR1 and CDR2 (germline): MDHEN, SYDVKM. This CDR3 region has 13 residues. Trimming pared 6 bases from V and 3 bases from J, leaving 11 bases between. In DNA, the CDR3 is TGTGCCAGCAGAGGACGGAACGAAGAGACCCAGTACTTC. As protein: CASRGRNEETQYF.

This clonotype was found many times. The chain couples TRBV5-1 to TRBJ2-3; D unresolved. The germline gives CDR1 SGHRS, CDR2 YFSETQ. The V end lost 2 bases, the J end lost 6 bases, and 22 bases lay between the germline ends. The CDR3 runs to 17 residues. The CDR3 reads CASSLGTPKFYGDTQYF. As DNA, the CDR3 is TGCGCCAGCAGCTTAGGAACACCCAAGTTTTATGGGGATACGCAGTATTTT. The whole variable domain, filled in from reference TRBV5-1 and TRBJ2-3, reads KAGVTQTPRYLIKTRGQQVTLSCSPISGHRSVSWYQQTPGQGLQFLFEYFSETQRNKGNFPGRFSGRQFSNSRSEMNVSTLELGDSALYLCASSLGTPKFYGDTQYFGPGTRLTVL.

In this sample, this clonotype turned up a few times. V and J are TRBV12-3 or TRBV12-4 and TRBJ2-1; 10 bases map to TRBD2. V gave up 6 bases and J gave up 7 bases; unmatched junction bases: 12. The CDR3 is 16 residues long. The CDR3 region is CASRYSGGAGINEQFF. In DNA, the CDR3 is TGTGCCAGCAGATACAGCGGGGGGGCCGGGATTAATGAGCAGTTCTTC.

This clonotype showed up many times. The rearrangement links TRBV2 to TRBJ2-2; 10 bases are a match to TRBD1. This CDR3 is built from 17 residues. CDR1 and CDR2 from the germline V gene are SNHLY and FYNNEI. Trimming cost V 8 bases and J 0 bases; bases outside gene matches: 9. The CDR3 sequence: CASSPDRGRPNTGELFF. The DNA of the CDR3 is TGTGCCAGCTCCCCAGACAGGGGGCGGCCGAACACCGGGGAGCTGTTTTTT.

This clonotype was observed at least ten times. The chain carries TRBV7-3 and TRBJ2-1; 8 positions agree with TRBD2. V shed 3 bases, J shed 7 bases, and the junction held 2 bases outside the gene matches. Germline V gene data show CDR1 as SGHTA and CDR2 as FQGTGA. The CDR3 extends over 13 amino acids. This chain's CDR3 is CASSFSSGNEQFF. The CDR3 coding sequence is TGTGCCAGCAGCTTTTCTAGCGGGAATGAGCAGTTCTTC.

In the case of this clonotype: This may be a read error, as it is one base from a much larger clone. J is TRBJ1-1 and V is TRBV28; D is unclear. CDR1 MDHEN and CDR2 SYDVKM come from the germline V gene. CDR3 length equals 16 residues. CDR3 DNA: TGTGCCAGCAGTTTAGCTGGGAAGGCCCCGGTCACTGACGCTTTCTTT. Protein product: CASSLAGKAPVTDAFF.

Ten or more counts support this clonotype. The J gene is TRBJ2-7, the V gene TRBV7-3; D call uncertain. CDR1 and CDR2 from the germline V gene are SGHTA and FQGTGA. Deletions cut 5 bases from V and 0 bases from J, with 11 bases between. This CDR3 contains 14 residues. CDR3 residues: CASSPHRNSYEQYF. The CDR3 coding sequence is TGTGCCAGCAGCCCCCATCGGAACTCCTACGAGCAGTACTTC.

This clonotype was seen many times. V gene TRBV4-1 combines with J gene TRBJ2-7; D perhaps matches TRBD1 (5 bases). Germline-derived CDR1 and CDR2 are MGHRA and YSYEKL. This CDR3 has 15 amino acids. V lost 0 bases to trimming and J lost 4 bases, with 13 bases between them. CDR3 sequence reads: CASSQDQGSWYEQYF. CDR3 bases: TGCGCCAGCAGCCAAGATCAGGGTTCGTGGTACGAGCAGTACTTC.

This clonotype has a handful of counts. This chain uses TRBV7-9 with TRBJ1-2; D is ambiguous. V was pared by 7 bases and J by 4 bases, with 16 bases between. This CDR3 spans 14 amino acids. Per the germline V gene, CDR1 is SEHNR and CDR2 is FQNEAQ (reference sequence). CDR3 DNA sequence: TGTGCCAGCATCCCCTCGGCAGGCCCCTATGGCTACACCTTC. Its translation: CASIPSAGPYGYTF.

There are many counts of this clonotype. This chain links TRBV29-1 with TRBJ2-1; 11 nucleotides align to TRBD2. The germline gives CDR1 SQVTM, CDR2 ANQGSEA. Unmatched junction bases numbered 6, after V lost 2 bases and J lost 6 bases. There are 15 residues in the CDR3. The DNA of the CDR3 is TGCAGCGTTGAAACTAGCGGGAGTGGGGGCAATGAGCAGTTCTTC. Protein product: CSVETSGSGGNEQFF.

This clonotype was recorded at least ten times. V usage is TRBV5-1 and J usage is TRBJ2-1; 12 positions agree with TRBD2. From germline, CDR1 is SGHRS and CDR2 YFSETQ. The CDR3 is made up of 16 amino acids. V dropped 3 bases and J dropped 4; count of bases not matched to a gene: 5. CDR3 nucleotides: TGCGCCAGCAGCTCGGGCGGACTAGCGGGGTACAATGAGCAGTTCTTC. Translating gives CASSSGGLAGYNEQFF.

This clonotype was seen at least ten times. CDR3 coding DNA: TGCGCCAGCAGCTTGGGTCGGTACCGGCAGAACCCCTCCGAGCAGTACTTC. Its protein is CASSLGRYRQNPSEQYF. The chain carries TRBV5-1 and TRBJ2-7; D gene uncertain. In germline, CDR1 is SGHRS, CDR2 YFSETQ. The CDR3 has 17 residues. V dropped 0 bases and J dropped 6 bases, with 22 bases sitting between them.

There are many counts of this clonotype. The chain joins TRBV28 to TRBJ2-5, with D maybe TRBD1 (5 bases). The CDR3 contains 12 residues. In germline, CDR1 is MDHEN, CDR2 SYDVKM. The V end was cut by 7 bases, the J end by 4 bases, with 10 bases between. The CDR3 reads CASTQGRETQYF. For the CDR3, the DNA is TGTGCCAGCACCCAGGGAAGAGAGACCCAGTACTTC.

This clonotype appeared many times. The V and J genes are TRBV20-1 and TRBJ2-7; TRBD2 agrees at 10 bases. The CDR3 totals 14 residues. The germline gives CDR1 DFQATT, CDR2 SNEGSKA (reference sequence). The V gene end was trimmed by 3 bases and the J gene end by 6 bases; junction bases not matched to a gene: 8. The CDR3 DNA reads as TGCAGTGCTAGCCGTAGCGGGGGGTTGTTCGAGCAGTACTTC. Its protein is CSASRSGGLFEQYF.

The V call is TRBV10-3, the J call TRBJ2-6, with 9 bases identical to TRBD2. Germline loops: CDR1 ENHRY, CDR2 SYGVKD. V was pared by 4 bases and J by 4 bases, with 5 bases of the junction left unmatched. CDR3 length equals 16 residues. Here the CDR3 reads CAISVLSGGGANVLTF. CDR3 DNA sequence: TGTGCCATCAGTGTACTTAGCGGGGGAGGGGCCAACGTCCTGACTTTC.

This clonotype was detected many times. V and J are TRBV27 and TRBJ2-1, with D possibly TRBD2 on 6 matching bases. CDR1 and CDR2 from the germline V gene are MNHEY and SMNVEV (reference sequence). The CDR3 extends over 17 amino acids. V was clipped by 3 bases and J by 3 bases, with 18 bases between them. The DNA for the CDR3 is TGTGCCAGCAGTTTGCTTCTCGGGGTGGGAGGCTACAATGAGCAGTTCTTC. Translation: CASSLLLGVGGYNEQFF.

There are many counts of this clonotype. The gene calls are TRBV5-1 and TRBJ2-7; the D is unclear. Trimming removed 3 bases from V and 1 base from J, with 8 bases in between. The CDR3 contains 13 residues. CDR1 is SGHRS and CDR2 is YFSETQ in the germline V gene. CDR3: CASSYRLSYEQYF. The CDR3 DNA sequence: TGCGCCAGCAGCTACCGACTGTCCTACGAGCAGTACTTC. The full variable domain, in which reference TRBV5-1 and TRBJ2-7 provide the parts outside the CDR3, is KAGVTQTPRYLIKTRGQQVTLSCSPISGHRSVSWYQQTPGQGLQFLFEYFSETQRNKGNFPGRFSGRQFSNSRSEMNVSTLELGDSALYLCASSYRLSYEQYFGPGTRLTVT.

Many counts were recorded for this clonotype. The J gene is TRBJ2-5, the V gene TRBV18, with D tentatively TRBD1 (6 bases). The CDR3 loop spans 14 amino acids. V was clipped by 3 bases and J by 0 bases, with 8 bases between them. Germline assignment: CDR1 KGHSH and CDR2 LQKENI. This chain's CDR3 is CASSPRGHQETQYF. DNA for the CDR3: TGTGCCAGCTCACCCAGGGGTCACCAAGAGACCCAGTACTTC.

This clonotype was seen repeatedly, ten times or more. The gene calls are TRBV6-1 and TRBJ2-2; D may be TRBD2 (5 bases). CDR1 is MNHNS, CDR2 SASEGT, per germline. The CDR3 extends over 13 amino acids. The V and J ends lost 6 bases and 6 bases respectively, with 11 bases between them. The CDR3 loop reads CASRILAAGELFF. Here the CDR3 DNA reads TGTGCCAGCAGGATTCTAGCCGCCGGGGAGCTGTTTTTT.